The table lists the clone carrying this T cell receptor beta chain with many counts. The antigen is unknown. The data are from a study of blood T cells in healthy people across ages. Study-wide results and limits: Higher naive T cell percentage went strongly together with higher TCR beta diversity. Long-lived donors had more naive CD4+ cells and higher diversity than aged donors.

The donors, all healthy, were Caucasians living in Russia, aged roughly 6 to 100. Total RNA, at least 6 micrograms per sample, came from PBMCs. CDR3 length: 14 amino acids. The germline V and J ends were trimmed by 4 bases and 2 bases, with 11 bases remaining between them. Per the germline V gene, CDR1 is MNHEY and CDR2 is SVGAGI. A sample-barcoded 5' primer and a J-beta primer mix were used in a second PCR of about 7 to 12 cycles. MiXCR was run by TCRdb on the 5' RACE reads, yielding one entry per CDR3 protein. The table has hundreds of thousands of distinct CDR3 sequences, about 30% seen once; the top ten hold around 14%.

The chain uses TRBV6-5 and TRBJ1-2; tentative D call: TRBD1 (5 bases). This receptor was identified in a woman over 75 in good health. Sequencing was carried out using blood. This CDR3 is CASSSGTLNYGYTF. CDR3 bases: TGTGCCAGCAGTTCCGGGACGTTAAACTATGGCTACACCTTC.